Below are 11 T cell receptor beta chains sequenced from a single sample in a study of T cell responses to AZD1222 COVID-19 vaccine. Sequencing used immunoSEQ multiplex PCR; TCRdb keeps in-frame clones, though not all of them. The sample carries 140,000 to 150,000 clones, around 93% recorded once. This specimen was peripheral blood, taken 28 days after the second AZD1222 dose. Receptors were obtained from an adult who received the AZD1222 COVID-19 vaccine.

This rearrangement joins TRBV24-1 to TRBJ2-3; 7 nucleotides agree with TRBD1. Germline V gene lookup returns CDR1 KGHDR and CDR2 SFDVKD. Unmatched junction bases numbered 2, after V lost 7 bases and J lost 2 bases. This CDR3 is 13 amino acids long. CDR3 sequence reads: CATRRGPTDTQYF. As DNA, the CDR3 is TGTGCCACCAGGAGGGGGCCCACAGATACGCAGTATTTT.

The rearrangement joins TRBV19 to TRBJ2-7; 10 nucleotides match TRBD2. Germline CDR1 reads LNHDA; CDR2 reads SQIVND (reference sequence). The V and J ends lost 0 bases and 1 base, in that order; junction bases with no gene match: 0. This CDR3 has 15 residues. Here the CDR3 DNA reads TGTGCCAGTAGTATAGAACTAGCGGGATCCTACGAGCAGTACTTC. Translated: CASSIELAGSYEQYF.

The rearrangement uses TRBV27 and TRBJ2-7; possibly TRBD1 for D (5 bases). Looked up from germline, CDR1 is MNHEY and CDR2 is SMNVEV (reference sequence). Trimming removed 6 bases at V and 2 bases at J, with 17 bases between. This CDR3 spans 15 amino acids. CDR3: CASSKQDGFTYEQYF. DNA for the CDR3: TGTGCCAGCAGCAAACAGGACGGATTTACCTACGAGCAGTACTTC.

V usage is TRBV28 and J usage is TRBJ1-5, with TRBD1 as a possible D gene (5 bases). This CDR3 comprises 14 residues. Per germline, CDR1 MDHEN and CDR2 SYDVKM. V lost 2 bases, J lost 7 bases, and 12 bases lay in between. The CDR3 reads CASSLKGFGQPQHF. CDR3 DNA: TGTGCCAGCAGTTTAAAGGGGTTCGGCCAGCCCCAGCATTTT.

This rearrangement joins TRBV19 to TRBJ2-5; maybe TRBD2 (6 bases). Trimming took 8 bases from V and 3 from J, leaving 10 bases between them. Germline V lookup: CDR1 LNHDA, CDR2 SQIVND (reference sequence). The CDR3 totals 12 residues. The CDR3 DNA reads TGTGCCAGTGGGCGGGGCGAAGAGACCCAGTACTTC. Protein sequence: CASGRGEETQYF. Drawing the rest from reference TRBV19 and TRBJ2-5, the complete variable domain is DGGITQSPKYLFRKEGQNVTLSCEQNLNHDAMYWYRQDPGQGLRLIYYSQIVNDFQKGDIAEGYSVSREKKESFPLTVTSAQKNPTAFYLCASGRGEETQYFGPGTRLLVL.

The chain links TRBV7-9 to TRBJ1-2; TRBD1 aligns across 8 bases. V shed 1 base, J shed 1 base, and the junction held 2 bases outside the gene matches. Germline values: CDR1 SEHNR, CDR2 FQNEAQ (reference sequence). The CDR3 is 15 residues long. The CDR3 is CASSLETGVNYGYTF. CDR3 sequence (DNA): TGTGCCAGCAGCTTAGAGACAGGGGTTAACTATGGCTACACCTTC. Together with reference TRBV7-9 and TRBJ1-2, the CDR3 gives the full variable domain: DTGVSQNPRHKITKRGQNVTFRCDPISEHNRLYWYRQTLGQGPEFLTYFQNEAQLEKSRLLSDRFSAERPKGSFSTLEIQRTEQGDSAMYLCASSLETGVNYGYTFGSGTRLTVV.

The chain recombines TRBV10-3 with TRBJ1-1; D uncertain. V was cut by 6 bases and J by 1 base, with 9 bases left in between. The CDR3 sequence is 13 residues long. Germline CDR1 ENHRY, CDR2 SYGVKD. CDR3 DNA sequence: TGTGCCATCAGGGATAAGGGGAACACTGAAGCTTTCTTT. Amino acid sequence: CAIRDKGNTEAFF.

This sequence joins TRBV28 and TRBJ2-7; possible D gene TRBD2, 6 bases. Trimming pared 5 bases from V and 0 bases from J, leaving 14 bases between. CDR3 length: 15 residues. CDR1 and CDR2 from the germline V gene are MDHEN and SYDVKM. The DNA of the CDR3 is TGTGCCAGCAGTATAAGCGGGTTTAGCTCCTACGAGCAGTACTTC. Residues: CASSISGFSSYEQYF.

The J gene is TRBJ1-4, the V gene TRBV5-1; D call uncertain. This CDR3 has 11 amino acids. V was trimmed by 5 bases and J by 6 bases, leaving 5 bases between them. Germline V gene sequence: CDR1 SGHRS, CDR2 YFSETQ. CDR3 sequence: CASRGDEKLFF. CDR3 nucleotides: TGCGCCAGCAGGGGAGATGAAAAACTGTTTTTT.

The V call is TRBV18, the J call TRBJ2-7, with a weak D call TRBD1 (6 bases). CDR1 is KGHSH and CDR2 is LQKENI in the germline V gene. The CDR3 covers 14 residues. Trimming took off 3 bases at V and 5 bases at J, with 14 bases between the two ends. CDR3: CASSPFRGSDEQYF. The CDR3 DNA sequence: TGTGCCAGCTCACCGTTTAGGGGGAGCGACGAGCAGTACTTC.

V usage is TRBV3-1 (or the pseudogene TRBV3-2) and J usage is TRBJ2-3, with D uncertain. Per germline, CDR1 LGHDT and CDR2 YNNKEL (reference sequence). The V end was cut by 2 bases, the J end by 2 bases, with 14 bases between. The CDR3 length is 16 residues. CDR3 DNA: TGTGCCAGCAGCCAACAACGGATCGATTTCACAGATACGCAGTATTTT. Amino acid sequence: CASSQQRIDFTDTQYF.